The T cell receptor (beta chain) described here comes from a study of tissue T cells after allogeneic stem cell transplantation. Study-level results: Which tissue TCRs were alloreactive or antigen-specific was not determined. Some clones might be persisting host cells.

Germline assignment: CDR1 KGHPV and CDR2 FQNQEV (reference sequence). V shed 4 bases and J shed 1 base, with 6 bases lying between them. This CDR3 spans 13 amino acids. As to this clone: Its antigen is not known. Each gene name is a mouse one. The CDR3 extends 1 residue past the end of the read, so its final part is completed from the germline J gene.

Time point of the sample: mouse harvest day 14 after allogeneic transplant. Tail vein injection delivered 10^7 T-cell-depleted bone marrow cells and 10^6 splenic CD5+ T cells. Mice had MHC-mismatched B6 into BALB/c GVHD, sampled day 7 or 14. Survey-depth TCRbeta CDR3 sequencing reported V/J genes and productive frequencies. The data were produced by immunoSEQ multiplex PCR, yet TCRdb's version contains in-frame clones alone and is incomplete. Of 7,000 to 8,000 clones listed, about a third are singletons. The gene calls are TRBV26 and TRBJ2-5; D is possibly TRBD1 (5 bases). The receptor's source is a female BALB/c mouse given C57BL/6 T cells with graft-versus-host disease after an allogeneic hematopoietic cell transplant. Sequencing was carried out using skin. The CDR3 sequence is CASSRGDQDTQYF. The part of the CDR3 DNA that was read is TGTGCCAGCAGTCGAGGGGACCAAGACACCCAGTAC. Together with reference TRBV26 and TRBJ2-5, the CDR3 gives the full variable domain: NSKVIQTPRYLVKGQGQKAKMRCIPEKGHPVVFWYQQNKNNEFKFLINFQNQEVLQQIDMTEKRFSAECPSNSPCSLEIQSSEAGDSALYLCASSRGDQDTQYFGPGTRLLVL.